What follows are 10 T cell receptor beta chains derived from one specimen sequenced in a study of molecular identifiers for immune sequencing clone quantification. TCRdb itself ran the PCR reads through MiXCR, one entry per CDR3 protein. Counted here are 45,000 to 55,000 distinct CDR3 sequences, 36% occurring once; the ten biggest clones make up less than 5%. The sequencing sample was made of naive CD8+ T cells from blood, with Jurkat cell RNA spiked in. The subset is: FACS-sorted CD8+CD4-CCR7+CD45RA+ naive T cells. The source of these receptors is a human donor in good health. Some libraries in this study had Jurkat cell RNA spiked in.

Details on this clonotype: It may be a read error: a sequence one base away is much more abundant. V usage is TRBV4-2 and J usage is TRBJ2-6; D may match TRBD1 or TRBD2 (6 bases each). The CDR3 spans 17 residues. Germline CDR1 reads LGHNA; CDR2 reads YNFKEQ. The CDR3 is CASSQGRWGAGANDLTF. In DNA form, the CDR3 reads TGTGCCAGCAGCCAAGGTAGATGGGGGGCTGGGGCCAACGACCTGACTTTC.

This clonotype has ten or more counts. J is TRBJ2-3 and V is TRBV14; D unclear. The CDR3 has 12 residues. The germline CDR1 and CDR2 sequences are SGHDN and FVKESK. The V and J ends lost 0 bases and 10 bases respectively, with 8 bases between them. CDR3 DNA: TGTGCCAGCAGCCAAGAACCCGACGCGCAGTATTTT. It codes for CASSQEPDAQYF.

On this clonotype itself: Being one base from a much bigger clone, this may be a read error. V gene TRBV4-3 combines with J gene TRBJ1-4; possibly TRBD1 for D (5 bases). The CDR3 consists of 16 residues. Per germline, CDR1 LGHNA and CDR2 YSLEER. The CDR3 spells CASSQDPWGADEKLIF. The CDR3 DNA sequence: TGCGCCAGCAGCCAAGATCCATGGGGCGCAGATGAAAAACTGATTTTT.

The genes are TRBV10-3 and TRBJ2-5, with 9 bases fitting TRBD2. The CDR3 spans 15 residues. The junction had 7 bases not matched to a gene; V was cut back by 6 bases and J by 2 bases. The germline V gene has CDR1 ENHRY and CDR2 SYGVKD. The CDR3, as DNA: TGTGCCATCAGCCAGGCTAGCGGGGATCAAGAGACCCAGTACTTC. Its translation: CAISQASGDQETQYF.

The sample holds many counts of this clonotype. This chain links TRBV28 with TRBJ1-1; D gene ambiguous. CDR3 length: 11 amino acids. Trimming cost V 10 bases and J 4 bases, with 10 bases left between them. From germline, CDR1 is MDHEN and CDR2 SYDVKM. The chain's CDR3 is CATSRGTEAFF. The CDR3 DNA sequence: TGTGCCACCTCTCGGGGCACTGAAGCTTTCTTT.

Many counts were recorded for this clonotype. The chain couples TRBV20-1 to TRBJ2-7, with TRBD2 matching over 9 bases. Trimming at V came to 1 base and at J to 3 bases, leaving 4 bases not matched to a gene. CDR3 length: 14 amino acids. CDR1 and CDR2 (germline): DFQATT, SNEGSKA (reference sequence). The CDR3 spells CSARAWTSDYEQYF. The DNA of the CDR3 is TGCAGTGCTAGAGCCTGGACTAGCGACTACGAGCAGTACTTC.

This clonotype appeared a few times. The chain employs TRBV6-6 and TRBJ2-7, with TRBD2 matching over 10 bases. The V gene's germline CDR1 is MNHNY and CDR2 SVGAGI (reference sequence). With 6 bases clipped from V and 4 bases from J, the junction kept 9 bases outside the gene matches. The CDR3 length is 15 residues. The CDR3 DNA reads TGTGCCAGCAGCCCAGGTAGCGGGAGGAGTTACGAGCAGTACTTC. Residues: CASSPGSGRSYEQYF.

This chain links TRBV10-3 with TRBJ2-5; TRBD1 is a possible D gene (6 bases). Trimming took off 4 bases at V and 4 bases at J, with 19 bases between the two ends. This CDR3 is 16 amino acids long. Germline CDR1 is ENHRY and CDR2 is SYGVKD. The CDR3 loop reads CAISGVAPRGGETQYF. The CDR3 DNA reads as TGTGCCATCAGTGGGGTGGCCCCCAGGGGCGGAGAGACCCAGTACTTC.

Of note for this clonotype: This may stem from a read error, because a much larger clone lies one nucleotide away. Here the CDR3 DNA reads TGTGCCAGCAGTATACCTCTTGCGGGAGTCGGCACAGATACGCAGTGTTTT. This gives the protein CASSIPLAGVGTDTQCF. V and J are TRBV7-6 and TRBJ2-3; TRBD2 aligns across 7 bases. Germline V gene data show CDR1 as SGHVS and CDR2 as FNYEAQ. The CDR3 extends over 17 amino acids.

This clonotype showed up just a few times. The chain combines TRBV28 with TRBJ2-1; 7 bases are shared with TRBD2. The ends lost 3 bases at V and 0 bases at J; junction bases unmatched: 5. This CDR3 spans 16 amino acids. Germline CDR1 MDHEN, CDR2 SYDVKM. The CDR3 DNA follows: TGTGCCAGCAGTTTCCTAGCGGAAAGCTCCTACAATGAGCAGTTCTTC. It encodes CASSFLAESSYNEQFF. Based on the CDR3 plus reference TRBV28 and TRBJ2-1, the full variable domain is DVKVTQSSRYLVKRTGEKVFLECVQDMDHENMFWYRQDPGLGLRLIYFSYDVKMKEKGDIPEGYSVSREKKERFSLILESASTNQTSMYLCASSFLAESSYNEQFFGPGTRLTVL.